This TCR beta chain emerged from a study of T cells after yellow fever vaccination. V shed 0 bases and J shed 0 bases, with 10 bases lying between them. CDR3 size: 16 residues. Germline assignment: CDR1 SGHRS and CDR2 YFSETQ. TCRdb processed the 5' RACE reads anew with MiXCR; each CDR3 protein has one entry. The sample holds about 130,000 distinct CDR3 sequences, over 8% seen once. Overall study findings and caveats: Abundant clonotypes from the bulk population could get into FACS-sorted repertoires as contaminants.

This clonotype was counted at least ten times. The antigen remains undetermined. The clonotype comes from a man younger than 35 who received the YFV17D yellow fever vaccine. The genes are TRBV5-1 and TRBJ1-3; D call uncertain. Sequencing used CD8+ T cells sorted from PBMCs, obtained on the day of the yellow fever booster vaccination. The CDR3 loop reads CASSLGADFSGNTIYF. The CDR3 DNA follows: TGCGCCAGCAGCTTGGGGGCTGACTTCTCTGGAAACACCATATATTTT.